The rows below give T cell receptor beta chains drawn from one sample of a study of shared clonotypes between healthy human individuals. TCRdb keeps only in-frame clones here, not all; method: immunoSEQ multiplex PCR. The sample contains 550,000 to 650,000 clones, about 96% of which appear only once. Material: naive CD8+ T cells sorted from blood. The receptors here all came from a woman aged 25 to 45 in good health. Each CDR3 is given with its conserved first and last residue. The D gene is left open where the match is weak. Only some rows state a clone size, as once, few, many or a class for expanded clones.

D gene: .; CDR3 length: 15; V gene: TRBV19; clone size: .; J gene: TRBJ2-7; CDR3 DNA: TGTGCCAGTAGTATTCTAGGGGATGGTCCCTACGAGCAGTACTTC; CDR3 protein: CASSILGDGPYEQYF
D gene: .; CDR3 length: 14; V gene: TRBV25-1; clone size: .; J gene: TRBJ2-7; CDR3 DNA: TGTGCCAGCAGCAATATGGGCGGGGCCTACGAGCAGTACTTC; CDR3 protein: CASSNMGGAYEQYF
D gene: .; CDR3 length: 13; V gene: TRBV9; clone size: .; J gene: TRBJ2-1; CDR3 DNA: TGTGCCAGCAGCGGGGGACCACACGATGAGCAGTTCTTC; CDR3 protein: CASSGGPHDEQFF
D gene: .; CDR3 length: 15; V gene: TRBV12-2; clone size: .; J gene: TRBJ2-3; CDR3 DNA: TGTGCAAGTCGCTGCCTAGTACCCATCACAGATACGCAGTATTTT; CDR3 protein: CASRCLVPITDTQYF
D gene: TRBD1; CDR3 length: 15; V gene: TRBV7-9; clone size: .; J gene: TRBJ1-1; CDR3 DNA: TGTGCCAGCAGCCCAGGACAGGGAAGGGACACTGAAGCTTTCTTT; CDR3 protein: CASSPGQGRDTEAFF
D gene: .; CDR3 length: 16; V gene: TRBV19; clone size: .; J gene: TRBJ2-4; CDR3 DNA: TGTGCCAGTAGTATAGAGTTACAGGGAACCAAAAACATTCAGTACTTC; CDR3 protein: CASSIELQGTKNIQYF
D gene: .; CDR3 length: 14; V gene: TRBV28; clone size: .; J gene: TRBJ1-5; CDR3 DNA: TGTGCCAGCAGTTTATGGGGGCGCAATCAGCCCCAGCATTTT; CDR3 protein: CASSLWGRNQPQHF
D gene: .; CDR3 length: 13; V gene: TRBV27; clone size: .; J gene: TRBJ2-7; CDR3 DNA: TGTGCCAGCATTCCTCCAGGAGCCTACGAGCAGTACTTC; CDR3 protein: CASIPPGAYEQYF
D gene: .; CDR3 length: 10; V gene: TRBV27; clone size: .; J gene: TRBJ2-7; CDR3 DNA: TGTGCCAGCGGGACCTACGAGCAGTACTTC; CDR3 protein: CASGTYEQYF
D gene: .; CDR3 length: 14; V gene: TRBV11-2; clone size: .; J gene: TRBJ2-7; CDR3 DNA: TGTGCCAGCAGCCACGGGACGGGGGCCTACGAGCAGTACTTC; CDR3 protein: CASSHGTGAYEQYF
D gene: .; CDR3 length: 13; V gene: TRBV5-6; clone size: once; J gene: TRBJ2-7; CDR3 DNA: TGTGCCAGCAGCTGGGGCGGGACCTACGAGCAGTACTTC; CDR3 protein: CASSWGGTYEQYF
D gene: .; CDR3 length: 11; V gene: TRBV27; clone size: .; J gene: TRBJ2-3; CDR3 DNA: TGTGCCAGCTTAAGGGGGGGCACGCAGTATTTT; CDR3 protein: CASLRGGTQYF
D gene: .; CDR3 length: 13; V gene: TRBV28; clone size: .; J gene: TRBJ2-1; CDR3 DNA: TGTGCCAGCAGTTTACCGGGGGATAGTGAGCAGTTCTTC; CDR3 protein: CASSLPGDSEQFF
D gene: .; CDR3 length: 16; V gene: TRBV7-2; clone size: .; J gene: TRBJ2-7; CDR3 DNA: TGTGCCAGCAGCTTAGGGGCGGGGCGATTCTCCTACGAGCAGTACTTC; CDR3 protein: CASSLGAGRFSYEQYF
D gene: .; CDR3 length: 15; V gene: TRBV11-2; clone size: once; J gene: TRBJ2-7; CDR3 DNA: TGTGCCAGCAGCTCCTTGGCAGGGTTCTCCTACGAGCAGTACTTC; CDR3 protein: CASSSLAGFSYEQYF
D gene: .; CDR3 length: 14; V gene: TRBV13; clone size: .; J gene: TRBJ2-7; CDR3 DNA: TGTGCCAGCAGCCCAGAGGGGACACGATACGAGCAGTACTTC; CDR3 protein: CASSPEGTRYEQYF
D gene: .; CDR3 length: 15; V gene: TRBV28; clone size: .; J gene: TRBJ1-5; CDR3 DNA: TGTGCCAGCAGTTTCGTGGACAGTGCTCCTCAGCCCCAGCATTTT; CDR3 protein: CASSFVDSAPQPQHF
D gene: TRBD2; CDR3 length: 14; V gene: TRBV29-1; clone size: .; J gene: TRBJ2-5; CDR3 DNA: TGCAGCCCCCTTTTGGCGGGAGCACAAGAGACCCAGTACTTC; CDR3 protein: CSPLLAGAQETQYF
D gene: .; CDR3 length: 15; V gene: TRBV9; clone size: .; J gene: TRBJ1-2; CDR3 DNA: TGTGCCAGCAGCGTCTCCGGGACGGGGAACTATGGCTACACCTTC; CDR3 protein: CASSVSGTGNYGYTF
D gene: TRBD1; CDR3 length: 14; V gene: TRBV27; clone size: .; J gene: TRBJ1-2; CDR3 DNA: TGTGCCAGCAGCCCGACAGGGGGCGGCTATGGCTACACCTTC; CDR3 protein: CASSPTGGGYGYTF
D gene: .; CDR3 length: 10; V gene: TRBV20-1; clone size: .; J gene: TRBJ2-7; CDR3 DNA: TGCAGTGCTAGATACTACGAGCAGTACTTC; CDR3 protein: CSARYYEQYF
D gene: .; CDR3 length: 15; V gene: TRBV29-1; clone size: .; J gene: TRBJ1-4; CDR3 DNA: TGCAGCGCCCAGGTGTGGGGGGTCGAAGATGAAAAACTGTTTTTT; CDR3 protein: CSAQVWGVEDEKLFF
D gene: .; CDR3 length: 15; V gene: TRBV29-1; clone size: .; J gene: TRBJ2-7; CDR3 DNA: TGCAGCGTTGAGGTGGAACGAACAGACTCCTACGAGCAGTACTTC; CDR3 protein: CSVEVERTDSYEQYF
D gene: .; CDR3 length: 14; V gene: TRBV11-3; clone size: .; J gene: TRBJ2-2; CDR3 DNA: TGTGCCAGCAGCTTTCCGGGACCCCCCGGGGAGCTGTTTTTT; CDR3 protein: CASSFPGPPGELFF
D gene: TRBD1; CDR3 length: 15; V gene: TRBV19; clone size: .; J gene: TRBJ2-2; CDR3 DNA: TGTGCCAGTAGTCCGGGACAGGGGAACACCGGGGAGCTGTTTTTT; CDR3 protein: CASSPGQGNTGELFF
D gene: .; CDR3 length: 15; V gene: TRBV10-1; clone size: .; J gene: TRBJ2-2; CDR3 DNA: TGCGCCAGCAGCGCAGAAAGGACTCTCACCGGGGAGCTGTTTTTT; CDR3 protein: CASSAERTLTGELFF
D gene: .; CDR3 length: 13; V gene: TRBV5-1; clone size: .; J gene: TRBJ1-1; CDR3 DNA: TGCGCCAGCAGCGGCTCGGAGGGCACTGAAGCTTTCTTT; CDR3 protein: CASSGSEGTEAFF
D gene: TRBD1; CDR3 length: 14; V gene: TRBV11-2; clone size: .; J gene: TRBJ2-5; CDR3 DNA: TGTGCCAGCAGCGGGTGGCAGGGGGAAGAGACCCAGTACTTC; CDR3 protein: CASSGWQGEETQYF
D gene: TRBD1; CDR3 length: 15; V gene: TRBV5-1; clone size: .; J gene: TRBJ2-3; CDR3 DNA: TGCGCCAGCAGCTTGACAGGGGTTCCCACAGATACGCAGTATTTT; CDR3 protein: CASSLTGVPTDTQYF
D gene: .; CDR3 length: 13; V gene: TRBV5-1; clone size: .; J gene: TRBJ2-1; CDR3 DNA: TGCGCCAGCAGCTTGGGGTCGTACAATGAGCAGTTCTTC; CDR3 protein: CASSLGSYNEQFF
D gene: TRBD2; CDR3 length: 16; V gene: TRBV11-2; clone size: .; J gene: TRBJ2-3; CDR3 DNA: TGTGCCAGCAACGAACTGACTAGCGGGAGCACAGATACGCAGTATTTT; CDR3 protein: CASNELTSGSTDTQYF
D gene: .; CDR3 length: 15; V gene: TRBV6-5; clone size: .; J gene: TRBJ2-7; CDR3 DNA: TGTGCCAGCAGTTATACTCTGGGGAGCTCCTACGAGCAGTACTTC; CDR3 protein: CASSYTLGSSYEQYF
D gene: .; CDR3 length: 14; V gene: TRBV28; clone size: .; J gene: TRBJ2-3; CDR3 DNA: TGTGCCAGCGCATTCTATTCGGACACAGATACGCAGTATTTT; CDR3 protein: CASAFYSDTDTQYF
D gene: TRBD2; CDR3 length: 15; V gene: TRBV28; clone size: .; J gene: TRBJ2-1; CDR3 DNA: TGTGCCAGCAGTCAACTAGCGGGAGCCGGGAATGAGCAGTTCTTC; CDR3 protein: CASSQLAGAGNEQFF
D gene: .; CDR3 length: 12; V gene: TRBV5-6; clone size: .; J gene: TRBJ2-1; CDR3 DNA: TGTGCCAGCAGCTCCGTCACGGATGAGCAGTTCTTC; CDR3 protein: CASSSVTDEQFF
D gene: TRBD1; CDR3 length: 14; V gene: TRBV5-1; clone size: .; J gene: TRBJ2-1; CDR3 DNA: TGCGCCAGCAGCTTGGGGACAGGGGTCAATGAGCAGTTCTTC; CDR3 protein: CASSLGTGVNEQFF
D gene: .; CDR3 length: 16; V gene: TRBV5-1; clone size: .; J gene: TRBJ2-3; CDR3 DNA: TGCGCCAGCAGCGCACTTGGGTTAAGAGGCCTGGATACGCAGTATTTT; CDR3 protein: CASSALGLRGLDTQYF
D gene: .; CDR3 length: 15; V gene: TRBV28; clone size: .; J gene: TRBJ2-5; CDR3 DNA: TGTGCCAGTAGAAGGGTGGGGGACCTCCAAGAGACCCAGTACTTC; CDR3 protein: CASRRVGDLQETQYF
D gene: TRBD2; CDR3 length: 14; V gene: TRBV19; clone size: .; J gene: TRBJ2-2; CDR3 DNA: TGTGCCAGTACCCCGGGACTAGCCACCGGGGAGCTGTTTTTT; CDR3 protein: CASTPGLATGELFF
D gene: TRBD2; CDR3 length: 17; V gene: TRBV7-9; clone size: .; J gene: TRBJ2-5; CDR3 DNA: TGTGCCAGCAGCTCGTATACACTAGCGGGAGACGGTGAGACCCAGTACTTC; CDR3 protein: CASSSYTLAGDGETQYF
D gene: TRBD1; CDR3 length: 14; V gene: TRBV27; clone size: .; J gene: TRBJ2-7; CDR3 DNA: TGTGCCAGCAGAAACCGGGACAGCCTCTACGAGCAGTACTTC; CDR3 protein: CASRNRDSLYEQYF
D gene: .; CDR3 length: 18; V gene: TRBV18; clone size: .; J gene: TRBJ2-6; CDR3 DNA: TGTGCCAGCTCACCCGGGGCCGTAAGGGCCTCTGGGGCCAACGTCCTGACTTTC; CDR3 protein: CASSPGAVRASGANVLTF